Presented here are 16 T cell receptor beta chains from one specimen sequenced in a study of T cell responses to AZD1222 COVID-19 vaccine. Assay used: immunoSEQ multiplex PCR; TCRdb lists only in-frame clones, some missing. The sample includes under 200,000 clones, around nine tenths of them seen just once. The specimen comprised peripheral blood, sampled 28 days after the second dose of the MenACWY control vaccine. The receptors were gathered from an adult who received the MenACWY meningococcal vaccine as a control.

The J gene is TRBJ1-1, the V gene TRBV14, with D possibly matching TRBD1 (6 bases). Trimming cost V 4 bases and J 4 bases, with 13 bases left between them. The CDR3 totals 14 residues. CDR1 is SGHDN and CDR2 is FVKESK in the germline V gene. The CDR3, as DNA: TGTGCCAGCAGCCCCAGGGGTATGAGCACTGAAGCTTTCTTT. This encodes CASSPRGMSTEAFF.

CDR3 sequence: CASSVGANVLTF. The CDR3 DNA is TGTGCCAGCAGTGTGGGGGCCAACGTCCTGACTTTC. The V gene is TRBV2, the J gene TRBJ2-6; D uncertain. CDR3 length: 12 amino acids. In germline, CDR1 is SNHLY, CDR2 FYNNEI. Trimming removed 4 bases from V and 4 bases from J, with 2 bases in between.

This sequence joins TRBV30 and TRBJ1-5; maybe TRBD1 (5 bases). CDR3 length equals 14 residues. Trimming cost V 3 bases and J 7 bases, with 16 bases left between them. CDR1 is GTSNPN, CDR2 SVGIG, per germline (reference sequence). CDR3: CAWSVGVGVQPQHF. The CDR3 nucleotides are TGTGCCTGGAGCGTGGGTGTGGGGGTCCAGCCCCAGCATTTT.

The chain uses TRBV3-1 (or the pseudogene TRBV3-2) and TRBJ1-6; the match to TRBD1 covers 8 bases. The CDR3 contains 14 residues. The trim removed 1 base at V and 10 bases at J, leaving 3 bases unmatched. Per germline, CDR1 LGHDT and CDR2 YNNKEL (reference sequence). The CDR3 spells CASSQGQGRSPLHF. The CDR3 region has the DNA TGTGCCAGCAGCCAAGGACAGGGGAGGTCACCCCTCCACTTT.

This chain uses TRBV21-1 with TRBJ1-1; whether TRBD1, the table's D call, matches the DNA was not checked. TRBV21-1 is given as a pseudogene. There are 18 residues in the CDR3. The CDR3 DNA is TGTGCCAGCAGCAAATCAGGGCACCCTCAGGGGATGAACACTGAAGCTTTCTTT. Translating gives CASSKSGHPQGMNTEAFF.

The chain uses TRBV5-1 and TRBJ2-3; D possibly matches TRBD1 or TRBD2 (5 bases each). The CDR3 contains 12 residues. Looked up from germline, CDR1 is SGHRS and CDR2 is YFSETQ. V lost 4 bases and J lost 10, with 13 bases in between. The CDR3 DNA reads as TGCGCCAGCAGCCCCCCTGGGGACGCGCAGTATTTT. This sequence encodes CASSPPGDAQYF.

The chain is built from TRBV9 and TRBJ2-2; 12 nucleotides match TRBD2. This CDR3 comprises 17 residues. Germline lookup yields CDR1 SGDLS and CDR2 YYNGEE. With 4 bases clipped from V and 6 bases from J, the junction kept 10 bases outside the gene matches. The CDR3: CASSPRLAGVFPGELFF. The CDR3 DNA is TGTGCCAGCAGCCCTAGACTAGCGGGAGTCTTCCCCGGGGAGCTGTTTTTT.

J is TRBJ2-1 and V is TRBV3-1 (or the pseudogene TRBV3-2), with 10 positions matching TRBD1. After removal of 4 bases from V and 4 bases from J, the junction contained 4 bases not matched to a gene. The CDR3 totals 15 residues. CDR1 LGHDT and CDR2 YNNKEL come from the germline V gene (reference sequence). The CDR3 bases are TGTGCCAGCAGCCCCCGACAGGGGGCTTACAATGAGCAGTTCTTC. Protein sequence: CASSPRQGAYNEQFF.

The chain couples TRBV7-8 to TRBJ2-7, with D possibly being TRBD1 (5 bases). The length of the CDR3 is 14 residues. V lost 5 bases and J lost 4, with 15 bases in between. Germline loops: CDR1 SGHVS, CDR2 FQNEAQ. CDR3 residues: CASSRRTDTYEQYF. Written as DNA, the CDR3 is TGTGCCAGCAGCCGACGAACGGACACTTACGAGCAGTACTTC.

The J gene is TRBJ1-2, the V gene TRBV6-5, with a weak D call TRBD1 (5 bases). V shed 6 bases and J shed 14 bases, with 22 bases lying between them. The germline gives CDR1 MNHEY, CDR2 SVGAGI. This CDR3 region has 13 residues. Here the CDR3 reads CASSAGTALILTF. The CDR3 nucleotides are TGTGCCAGCAGCGCCGGGACCGCCTTAATTCTGACCTTC.

CDR3 nucleotide sequence: TGTGCCAGCAGCTTAGTCCCAGGGGGCGCAAGTCAGCCCCAGCATTTT. Translating it yields CASSLVPGGASQPQHF. The rearrangement links TRBV7-2 to TRBJ1-5; TRBD1 matches at 8 bases. This CDR3 has 16 amino acids. Per germline, CDR1 SGHTA and CDR2 FQGNSA. J lost 6 bases, V lost 1 base, and 8 bases had no gene match.

The CDR3 DNA is TGTGCCACTTGGACAGCCTTGGAGGGGAAACTGTTTTTT. Protein sequence: CATWTALEGKLFF. This sequence joins TRBV6-5 and TRBJ1-4; D may be TRBD1 (6 bases). V lost 10 bases and J 11 bases, leaving 20 bases between the germline ends. The CDR3 sequence is 13 residues long. Germline V gives CDR1 MNHEY, CDR2 SVGAGI.

The V gene is TRBV9, the J gene TRBJ1-4; D uncertain. V lost 0 bases to trimming and J lost 10 bases, with 4 bases between them. CDR1 is SGDLS, CDR2 YYNGEE, per germline. This CDR3 contains 11 residues. In DNA form, the CDR3 reads TGTGCCAGCAGCGTAGATGGAAAACTGTTTTTT. Its protein is CASSVDGKLFF.

The chain links TRBV9 to TRBJ2-3; possibly TRBD2 for D (5 bases). This CDR3 is 15 amino acids long. The germline V and J ends were trimmed by 0 bases and 0 bases, with 8 bases remaining between them. The germline V gene encodes CDR1 SGDLS and CDR2 YYNGEE. The CDR3 region has the DNA TGTGCCAGCAGCGTAGGAAAGCGGAGCACAGATACGCAGTATTTT. Amino acids: CASSVGKRSTDTQYF. The whole variable domain, filled in from reference TRBV9 and TRBJ2-3, reads DSGVTQTPKHLITATGQRVTLRCSPRSGDLSVYWYQQSLDQGLQFLIQYYNGEERAKGNILERFSAQQFPDLHSELNLSSLELGDSALYFCASSVGKRSTDTQYFGPGTRLTVL.

The chain employs TRBV7-6 and TRBJ1-1, with no clear D. Trimming cost V 6 bases and J 1 base, with 9 bases left between them. Germline loops: CDR1 SGHVS, CDR2 FNYEAQ. The length of the CDR3 is 13 residues. CDR3 in amino acids: CASSVWENTEAFF. The CDR3 DNA reads as TGTGCCAGCAGTGTATGGGAGAACACTGAAGCTTTCTTT.

The chain joins TRBV20-1 to TRBJ2-1, with 9 bases fitting TRBD2. CDR3 length: 18 amino acids. The ends lost 3 bases at V and 1 base at J; junction bases unmatched: 13. Germline-derived CDR1 and CDR2 are DFQATT and SNEGSKA (reference sequence). Written as DNA, the CDR3 is TGCAGTGCTAGTTCTATGGGGCTAGCGGGAACGTCCTACAATGAGCAGTTCTTC. Encoded protein: CSASSMGLAGTSYNEQFF.